This passage covers 24 T cell receptor beta chains from one sample sequenced in a study of identifying expanded T cells in peripheral blood. The data were produced by immunoSEQ multiplex PCR, yet TCRdb's version contains in-frame clones alone and is incomplete. The profile shows about 100,000 clones, roughly 87% of them singletons. The sample consisted of blood. The receptors originated from a person aged 18 to 69 in good health.

The V and J genes are TRBV19 and TRBJ2-1; D gene ambiguous. The CDR3 length is 11 residues. The V end was cut by 6 bases, the J end by 9 bases, with 9 bases between. CDR1 is LNHDA, CDR2 SQIVND, per germline (reference sequence). The CDR3 sequence: CASSFSSEQFF. The CDR3 bases are TGTGCCAGTAGCTTTAGCAGTGAGCAGTTCTTC.

The chain employs TRBV29-1 and TRBJ2-1; D ambiguous. The CDR3 spans 14 residues. The germline V gene has CDR1 SQVTM and CDR2 ANQGSEA. Trimming left V 0 bases short and J 4 bases short, with 10 bases between. CDR3 nucleotides: TGCAGCGTTGAAGATCAATCCTTTTACAATGAGCAGTTCTTC. Protein sequence: CSVEDQSFYNEQFF.

The CDR3 bases are TGTGCCAGCAGGTTACTAGCGGAGCACACCGGGGAGCTGTTTTTT. This sequence encodes CASRLLAEHTGELFF. V usage is TRBV2 and J usage is TRBJ2-2; 8 bases line up with TRBD2. CDR1 is SNHLY and CDR2 is FYNNEI in the germline V gene. V lost 6 bases to trimming and J lost 3 bases; unmatched junction nucleotides: 6. The CDR3 length is 15 residues.

The chain has TRBV6-5 and TRBJ1-6; D may be TRBD1 (5 bases). CDR1 and CDR2 (germline): MNHEY, SVGAGI. The CDR3 has 13 amino acids. The V end lost 6 bases, the J end lost 12 bases, and 15 bases lay between the germline ends. The CDR3 DNA reads TGTGCCAGCAGACCGACGGCTCAGGGACCCCTCCACTTT. Translated: CASRPTAQGPLHF.

The CDR3 sequence: CASSPARTYNEQFF. The CDR3 nucleotides are TGTGCCAGCAGTCCGGCGAGGACCTACAATGAGCAGTTCTTC. The chain recombines TRBV7-6 with TRBJ2-1; D gene uncertain. V lost 6 bases and J lost 2, with 11 bases in between. CDR3 size: 14 residues. CDR1 is SGHVS and CDR2 is FNYEAQ in the germline V gene.

The genes are TRBV2 and TRBJ2-7; no clear D. Germline CDR1 is SNHLY and CDR2 is FYNNEI. V dropped 4 bases and J dropped 1 base, with 11 bases sitting between them. The CDR3 is made up of 14 amino acids. The CDR3 coding sequence is TGTGCCAGCAGTGTTGGAAAAGCTTCCTACGAGCAGTACTTC. Translation gives CASSVGKASYEQYF. The entire variable domain, with the rest obtained from reference TRBV2 and TRBJ2-7, is as follows: EPEVTQTPSHQVTQMGQEVILRCVPISNHLYFYWYRQILGQKVEFLVSFYNNEISEKSEIFDDQFSVERPDGSNFTLKIRSTKLEDSAMYFCASSVGKASYEQYFGPGTRLTVT.

This sequence joins TRBV9 and TRBJ1-2, with TRBD1 identical over 7 bases. The ends lost 2 bases at V and 8 bases at J; junction bases unmatched: 6. Germline CDR1 is SGDLS and CDR2 is YYNGEE. The CDR3 is made up of 13 amino acids. DNA for the CDR3: TGTGCCAGCAGCGTTACAGGGGTCCACGGCTACACCTTC. This gives the protein CASSVTGVHGYTF.

The V gene is TRBV7-6, the J gene TRBJ1-4, with D possibly being TRBD1 (5 bases). Germline CDR1 SGHVS, CDR2 FNYEAQ. Trimming left V 5 bases short and J 1 base short, with 17 bases between. The CDR3 consists of 17 residues. The CDR3 spells CASSPYQGIRTNEKLFF. In DNA form, the CDR3 reads TGTGCCAGCAGCCCCTACCAGGGAATTAGAACTAATGAAAAACTGTTTTTT.

The chain couples TRBV4-3 to TRBJ2-2; weak D call: TRBD1 (5 bases). The CDR3 is 15 amino acids. V lost 3 bases to trimming and J lost 0 bases, with 8 bases between them. Germline loops: CDR1 LGHNA, CDR2 YSLEER. In DNA form, the CDR3 reads TGCGCCAGCAGCCAGGACACCGCGAACACCGGGGAGCTGTTTTTT. It specifies CASSQDTANTGELFF.

In nucleotides, the CDR3 is TGTGCCAGCAGCGTGGACAGGGCCGATACGCAGTATTTT. Protein product: CASSVDRADTQYF. This rearrangement joins TRBV7-2 to TRBJ2-3; TRBD1 matches 8 bases. CDR1 and CDR2 from the germline V gene are SGHTA and FQGNSA. J was trimmed by 6 bases and V by 5 bases; bases with no gene match: 4. This CDR3 comprises 13 residues.

The gene calls are TRBV7-2 and TRBJ2-7; D call uncertain. Between the trimmed V and J ends, which lost 1 base and 6 bases, there was a span of 10 bases. Germline CDR1 and CDR2: SGHTA and FQGNSA. The length of the CDR3 is 13 residues. CDR3 protein: CASSLGSVGEQYF. CDR3 DNA sequence: TGTGCCAGCAGCTTAGGAAGCGTTGGCGAGCAGTACTTC.

The chain carries TRBV29-1 and TRBJ2-7; weak D call: TRBD2 (6 bases). V was clipped by 5 bases and J by 0 bases, with 23 bases between them. This CDR3 spans 17 amino acids. Germline loops: CDR1 SQVTM, CDR2 ANQGSEA. The CDR3 loop is CSVFGTSRGVSSYEQYF. The CDR3 nucleotides read TGCAGCGTTTTCGGGACTTCCCGTGGGGTGAGCTCCTACGAGCAGTACTTC.

For the CDR3, the DNA is TGTGCCAGCAGCTTAGCATGGACCGGGGAGCTGTTTTTT. Protein sequence: CASSLAWTGELFF. The V gene is TRBV7-2, the J gene TRBJ2-2; unclear D gene. Trimming removed 0 bases at V and 5 bases at J, with 4 bases between. This CDR3 contains 13 residues. CDR1 SGHTA and CDR2 FQGNSA come from the germline V gene.

The chain carries TRBV9 and TRBJ2-5, with 10 bases identical to TRBD2. CDR1 and CDR2 from the germline V gene are SGDLS and YYNGEE. With V trimmed by 4 bases and J by 3 bases, 9 bases remained unmatched. The CDR3 length is 16 residues. CDR3 region: CASSSSRTSGKETQYF. The CDR3 region has the DNA TGTGCCAGCAGCTCCTCAAGGACTAGCGGAAAAGAGACCCAGTACTTC.

This chain uses TRBV18 with TRBJ2-6, with D perhaps matching TRBD2 (6 bases). Trimming stripped 3 bases from V and 0 bases from J, with 12 bases between. The germline CDR1 and CDR2 sequences are KGHSH and LQKENI. CDR3 length: 17 residues. The CDR3 DNA sequence: TGTGCCAGCTCACCTCCCGCCGGGAGCTCTGGGGCCAACGTCCTGACTTTC. It codes for CASSPPAGSSGANVLTF.

The V call is TRBV6-9, the J call TRBJ2-5, with D uncertain. The V gene's germline CDR1 is MNHGY and CDR2 SVAAGI. The CDR3 is made up of 12 amino acids. Trimming took 2 bases from V and 3 from J, leaving 4 bases between them. CDR3 region: CASSYTEETQYF. DNA of the CDR3: TGTGCCAGCAGTTATACGGAAGAGACCCAGTACTTC.

This chain joins TRBV11-3 and TRBJ2-2; 7 bases fit TRBD2. From germline, CDR1 is SGHNT and CDR2 YENEEA. The CDR3 totals 17 residues. V lost 4 bases to trimming and J lost 0 bases; unmatched junction nucleotides: 8. The CDR3 region has the DNA TGTGCCAGCAGCTCCCGAAGCGGGGCCGCGAACACCGGGGAGCTGTTTTTT. As protein: CASSSRSGAANTGELFF.

The CDR3 DNA sequence: TGTGCCAGCAGTGAAGCGAGGTGGCAGGGGGGCTCCTACGAGCAGTACTTC. This sequence encodes CASSEARWQGGSYEQYF. The chain links TRBV6-1 to TRBJ2-7; weak D call: TRBD1 (7 bases). Trimming stripped 0 bases from V and 0 bases from J, with 15 bases between. Germline values: CDR1 MNHNS, CDR2 SASEGT. This CDR3 is built from 17 residues.

The CDR3 DNA sequence: TGTGCCAGCAGTAACGACAGGTCGGGAGAGACCCAGTACTTC. Amino acids: CASSNDRSGETQYF. V and J are TRBV6-5 and TRBJ2-5; D is possibly TRBD1 (6 bases). V was clipped by 5 bases and J by 4 bases, with 14 bases between them. The CDR3 is made up of 14 amino acids. Per the germline V gene, CDR1 is MNHEY and CDR2 is SVGAGI.

The V and J genes are TRBV5-6 and TRBJ1-2; D perhaps matches TRBD1 (5 bases). Per germline, CDR1 SGHDT and CDR2 YYEEEE. Between the trimmed V and J ends, which lost 5 bases and 3 bases, there was a span of 14 bases. The CDR3 spans 14 residues. In DNA form, the CDR3 reads TGTGCCAGCAGGTTATGGGGCTCGGACTATGGCTACACCTTC. This codes for CASRLWGSDYGYTF.

This chain uses TRBV5-4 with TRBJ2-3; weak D call: TRBD2 (6 bases). In germline, CDR1 is SGHNT, CDR2 YYREEE (reference sequence). The CDR3 length is 16 residues. Between the trimmed V and J ends, which lost 2 bases and 2 bases, there was a span of 15 bases. The CDR3 loop is CASSFRRGLFTDTQYF. CDR3 nucleotides: TGTGCCAGCAGCTTCCGGCGGGGCCTTTTCACAGATACGCAGTATTTT.

The chain couples TRBV28 to TRBJ1-1; a weak D match, TRBD1 (5 bases). V was clipped by 6 bases and J by 7 bases, with 15 bases between them. Germline V lookup: CDR1 MDHEN, CDR2 SYDVKM. This CDR3 region has 13 residues. CDR3 DNA sequence: TGTGCCAGCAGCCAAACAGGCCCGATTGAAGCTTTCTTT. Its translation: CASSQTGPIEAFF. The variable domain in full, completed from reference TRBV28 and TRBJ1-1, reads DVKVTQSSRYLVKRTGEKVFLECVQDMDHENMFWYRQDPGLGLRLIYFSYDVKMKEKGDIPEGYSVSREKKERFSLILESASTNQTSMYLCASSQTGPIEAFFGQGTRLTVV.

J is TRBJ2-7 and V is TRBV10-2; the D is unclear. CDR1 and CDR2 (germline): WSHSY, SAAADI. The CDR3 has 12 residues. V gave up 4 bases and J gave up 2 bases, with 6 bases separating them. As DNA, the CDR3 is TGCGCCAGCAGTGGACTGCCCTACGAGCAGTACTTC. Its protein is CASSGLPYEQYF.

In DNA, the CDR3 is TGTGCCAGCAGTTACTCCGACAGACCTAACACTGAAGCTTTCTTT. Protein product: CASSYSDRPNTEAFF. V usage is TRBV6-5 and J usage is TRBJ1-1; tentatively, D is TRBD1 (5 bases). CDR3 size: 15 residues. The germline V gene has CDR1 MNHEY and CDR2 SVGAGI. The V end lost 0 bases, the J end lost 2 bases, and 10 bases lay between the germline ends.